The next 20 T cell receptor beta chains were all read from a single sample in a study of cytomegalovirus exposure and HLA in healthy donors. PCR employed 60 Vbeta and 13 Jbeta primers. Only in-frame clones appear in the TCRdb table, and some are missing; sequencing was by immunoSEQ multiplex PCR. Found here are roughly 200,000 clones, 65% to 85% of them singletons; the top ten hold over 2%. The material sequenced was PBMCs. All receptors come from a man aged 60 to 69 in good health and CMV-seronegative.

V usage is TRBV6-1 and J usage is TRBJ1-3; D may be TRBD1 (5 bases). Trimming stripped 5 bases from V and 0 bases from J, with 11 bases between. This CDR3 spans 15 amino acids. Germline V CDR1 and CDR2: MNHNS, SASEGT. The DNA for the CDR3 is TGTGCCAGCAGTCTTGGGGCTTTCTCTGGAAACACCATATATTTT. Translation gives CASSLGAFSGNTIYF.

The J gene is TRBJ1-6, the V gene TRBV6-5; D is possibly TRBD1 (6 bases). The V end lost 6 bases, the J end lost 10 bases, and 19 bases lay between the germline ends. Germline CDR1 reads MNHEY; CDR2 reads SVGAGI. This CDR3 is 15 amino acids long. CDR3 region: CASRQDRSEGSPLHF. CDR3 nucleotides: TGTGCCAGCAGACAAGACAGGTCCGAGGGATCACCCCTCCACTTT.

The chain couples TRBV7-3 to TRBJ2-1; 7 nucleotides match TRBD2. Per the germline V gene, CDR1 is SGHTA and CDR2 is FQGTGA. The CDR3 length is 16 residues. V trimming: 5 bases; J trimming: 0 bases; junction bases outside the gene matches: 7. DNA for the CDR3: TGTGCCAGCAGCCCTAGAGCGGGAACCTCCTACAATGAGCAGTTCTTC. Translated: CASSPRAGTSYNEQFF. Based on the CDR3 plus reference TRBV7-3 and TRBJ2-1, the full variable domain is GAGVSQTPSNKVTEKGKYVELRCDPISGHTALYWYRQSLGQGPEFLIYFQGTGAADDSGLPNDRFFAVRPEGSVSTLKIQRTERGDSAVYLCASSPRAGTSYNEQFFGPGTRLTVL.

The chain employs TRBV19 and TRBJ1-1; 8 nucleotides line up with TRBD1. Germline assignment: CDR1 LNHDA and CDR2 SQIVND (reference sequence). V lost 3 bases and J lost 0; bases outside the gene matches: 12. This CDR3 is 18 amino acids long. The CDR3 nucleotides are TGTGCCAGTAGTATTCTTGGCAGGGGGCCGGGGATGAACACTGAAGCTTTCTTT. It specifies CASSILGRGPGMNTEAFF.

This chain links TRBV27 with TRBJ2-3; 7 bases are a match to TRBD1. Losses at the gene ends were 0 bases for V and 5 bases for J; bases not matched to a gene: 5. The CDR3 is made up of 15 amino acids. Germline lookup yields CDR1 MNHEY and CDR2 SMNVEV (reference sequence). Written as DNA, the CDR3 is TGTGCCAGCAGTTTATCTTCGGGACAGCTAGATACGCAGTATTTT. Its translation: CASSLSSGQLDTQYF.

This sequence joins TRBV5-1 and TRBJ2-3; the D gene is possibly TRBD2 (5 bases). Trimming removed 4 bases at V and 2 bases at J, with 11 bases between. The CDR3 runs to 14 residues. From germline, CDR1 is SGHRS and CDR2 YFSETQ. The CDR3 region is CASSPLGVTDTQYF. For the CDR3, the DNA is TGCGCCAGCAGCCCTCTCGGGGTCACAGATACGCAGTATTTT.

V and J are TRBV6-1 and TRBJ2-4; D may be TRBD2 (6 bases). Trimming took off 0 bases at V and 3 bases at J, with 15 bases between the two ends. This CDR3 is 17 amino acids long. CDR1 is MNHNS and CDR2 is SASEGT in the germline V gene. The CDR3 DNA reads TGTGCCAGCAGTGAAGCAGCGGGTTACAGAGACAAAAACATTCAGTACTTC. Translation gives CASSEAAGYRDKNIQYF.

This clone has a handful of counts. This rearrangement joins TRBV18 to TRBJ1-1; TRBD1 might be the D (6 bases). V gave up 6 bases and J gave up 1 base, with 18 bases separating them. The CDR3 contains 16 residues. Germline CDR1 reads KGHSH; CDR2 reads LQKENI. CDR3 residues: CASSPRRQEANTEAFF. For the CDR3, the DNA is TGTGCCAGCTCCCCTAGGCGACAGGAGGCGAACACTGAAGCTTTCTTT.

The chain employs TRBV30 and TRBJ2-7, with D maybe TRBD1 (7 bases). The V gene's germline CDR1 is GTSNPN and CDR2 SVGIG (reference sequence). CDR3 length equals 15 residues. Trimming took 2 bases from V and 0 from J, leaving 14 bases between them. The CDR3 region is CAWSRQGGPSYEQYF. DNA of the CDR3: TGTGCCTGGAGTCGGCAGGGGGGCCCCTCCTACGAGCAGTACTTC. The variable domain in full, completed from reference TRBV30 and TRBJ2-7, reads SQTIHQWPATLVQPVGSPLSLECTVEGTSNPNLYWYRQAAGRGLQLLFYSVGIGQISSEVPQNLSASRPQDRQFILSSKKLLLSDSGFYLCAWSRQGGPSYEQYFGPGTRLTVT.

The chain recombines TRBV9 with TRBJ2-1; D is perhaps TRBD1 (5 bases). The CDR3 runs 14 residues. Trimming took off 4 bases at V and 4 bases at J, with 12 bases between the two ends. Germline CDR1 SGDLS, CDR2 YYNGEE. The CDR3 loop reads CASSTMGPYNEQFF. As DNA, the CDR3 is TGTGCCAGCAGCACCATGGGGCCGTACAATGAGCAGTTCTTC.

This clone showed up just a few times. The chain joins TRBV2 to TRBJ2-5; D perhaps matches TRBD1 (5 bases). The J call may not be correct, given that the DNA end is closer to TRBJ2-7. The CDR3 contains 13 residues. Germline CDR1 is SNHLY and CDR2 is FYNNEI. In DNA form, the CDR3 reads TGTGCCAGCACCCCGCAGGGCCCCTACGAGCAGTACTTC. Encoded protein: CASTPQGPYEQYF.

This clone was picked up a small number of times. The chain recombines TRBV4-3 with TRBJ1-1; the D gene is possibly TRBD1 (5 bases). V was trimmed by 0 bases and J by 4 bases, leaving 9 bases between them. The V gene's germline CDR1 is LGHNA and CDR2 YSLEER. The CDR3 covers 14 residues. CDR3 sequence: CASSQEGRATEAFF. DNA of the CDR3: TGCGCCAGCAGCCAAGAGGGCAGGGCCACTGAAGCTTTCTTT.

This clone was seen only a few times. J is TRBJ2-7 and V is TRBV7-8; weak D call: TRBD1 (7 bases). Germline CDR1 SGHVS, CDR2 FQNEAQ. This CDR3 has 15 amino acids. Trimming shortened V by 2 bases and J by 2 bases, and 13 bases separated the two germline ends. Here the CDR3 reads CASSLKRGTAYEQYF. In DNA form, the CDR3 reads TGTGCCAGCAGCTTAAAACGGGGGACAGCCTACGAGCAGTACTTC.

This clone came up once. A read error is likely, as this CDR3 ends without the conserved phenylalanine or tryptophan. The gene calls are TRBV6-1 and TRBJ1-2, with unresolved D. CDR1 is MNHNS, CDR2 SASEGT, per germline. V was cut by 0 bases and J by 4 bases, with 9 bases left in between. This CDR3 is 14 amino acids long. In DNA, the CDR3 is TGTGCCAGCAGTGAAGCGGCAGTAGCCTATGGCTACACCCTC. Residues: CASSEAAVAYGYTL.

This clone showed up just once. CDR3 residues: CASSSRGSGGSFSYGYTF. The CDR3 DNA is TGTGCCAGCAGCTCACGCGGGTCAGGGGGCAGTTTTTCATATGGCTACACCTTC. The chain has TRBV11-2 and TRBJ1-2; TRBD1 aligns across 8 bases. CDR1 and CDR2 (germline): SGHAT, FQNNGV. The CDR3 spans 18 residues. J lost 5 bases, V lost 4 bases, and 18 bases had no gene match. The variable domain in full, completed from reference TRBV11-2 and TRBJ1-2, reads EAGVAQSPRYKIIEKRQSVAFWCNPISGHATLYWYQQILGQGPKLLIQFQNNGVVDDSQLPKDRFSAERLKGVDSTLKIQPAKLEDSAVYLCASSSRGSGGSFSYGYTFGSGTRLTVV.

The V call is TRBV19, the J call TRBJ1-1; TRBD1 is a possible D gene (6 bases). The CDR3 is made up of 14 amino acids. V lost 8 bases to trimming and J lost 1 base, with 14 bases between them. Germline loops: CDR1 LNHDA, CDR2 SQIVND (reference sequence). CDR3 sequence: CASWNRAANTEAFF. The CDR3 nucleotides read TGTGCCAGTTGGAACAGGGCGGCGAACACTGAAGCTTTCTTT.

As DNA, the CDR3 is TGTGCCATCAGTGTTCAGAACTATGGCTACACCTTC. Residues: CAISVQNYGYTF. The chain is built from TRBV10-3 and TRBJ1-2; no firm D call. In germline, CDR1 is ENHRY, CDR2 SYGVKD. V lost 4 bases to trimming and J lost 2 bases, with 5 bases between them. The CDR3 contains 12 residues.

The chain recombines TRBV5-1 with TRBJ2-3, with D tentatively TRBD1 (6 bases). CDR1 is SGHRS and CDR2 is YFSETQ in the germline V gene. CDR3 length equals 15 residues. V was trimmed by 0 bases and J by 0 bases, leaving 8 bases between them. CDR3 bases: TGCGCCAGCAGCTTGGACAGGGCTAGCACAGATACGCAGTATTTT. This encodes CASSLDRASTDTQYF.

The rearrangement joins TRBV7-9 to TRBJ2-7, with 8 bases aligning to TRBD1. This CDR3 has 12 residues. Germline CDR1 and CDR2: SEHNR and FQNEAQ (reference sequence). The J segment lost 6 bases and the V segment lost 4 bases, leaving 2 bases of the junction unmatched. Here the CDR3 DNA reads TGTGCCAGCAGCTGGGGGACAGGCGAGCAGTACTTC. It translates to CASSWGTGEQYF.

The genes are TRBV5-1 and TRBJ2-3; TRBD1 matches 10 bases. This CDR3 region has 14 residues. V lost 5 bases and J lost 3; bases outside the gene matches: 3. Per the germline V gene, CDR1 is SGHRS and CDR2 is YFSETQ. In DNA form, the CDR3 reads TGCGCCAGCAGTAGGGACAGGGGAACAGATACGCAGTATTTT. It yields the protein CASSRDRGTDTQYF.